Listed below are T cell receptor beta chains from one sample, sequenced in a study of T cells after yellow fever vaccination. Via MiXCR, TCRdb re-called the 5' RACE reads, giving one row per CDR3 protein. This sample yields 310,000 or so distinct CDR3 sequences, of which about 6.6% are seen a single time; about a sixth belongs to the top ten. Source: PBMCs, taken roughly 47 days after the first yellow fever vaccination. Receptor source: a man younger than 35 who received the YFV17D yellow fever vaccine. Both conserved end residues are part of each CDR3. The order of the fields is J gene, D gene, clone size, V gene, CDR3 protein, CDR3 DNA. A D gene is named only where the DNA matches it firmly. Where a row states a size, it is once, few, many or the class of an expanded clone; other rows omit it.

J gene: TRBJ1-6; D gene: -; clone size: few; V gene: TRBV12-3/TRBV12-4; CDR3 protein: CASSGGRRSSYNSPLHF; CDR3 DNA: TGTGCCAGCAGTGGCGGTCGTCGAAGCTCCTATAATTCACCCCTCCACTTT
J gene: TRBJ1-4; D gene: -; clone size: -; V gene: TRBV7-9; CDR3 protein: CASNLRGEKLFF; CDR3 DNA: TGTGCCAGCAACCTTCGGGGTGAAAAACTGTTTTTT
J gene: TRBJ2-5; D gene: TRBD1; clone size: few; V gene: TRBV7-3; CDR3 protein: CASSFTGGTGQETQYF; CDR3 DNA: TGTGCCAGCAGCTTTACAGGGGGCACGGGCCAAGAGACCCAGTACTTC
J gene: TRBJ2-5; D gene: TRBD1; clone size: few; V gene: TRBV9; CDR3 protein: CASSAGQQETQYF; CDR3 DNA: TGTGCCAGCAGCGCGGGACAGCAAGAGACCCAGTACTTC
J gene: TRBJ2-7; D gene: TRBD1; clone size: many; V gene: TRBV29-1; CDR3 protein: CSAEDRVDRYF; CDR3 DNA: TGCAGCGCTGAGGACAGGGTGGATAGGTACTTC
J gene: TRBJ1-2; D gene: -; clone size: few; V gene: TRBV6-1; CDR3 protein: CASSRFGDYGYTF; CDR3 DNA: TGTGCCAGCTCCAGGTTCGGGGACTATGGCTACACCTTC
J gene: TRBJ2-5; D gene: -; clone size: -; V gene: TRBV29-1; CDR3 protein: CSVAWGRGETQYF; CDR3 DNA: TGCAGCGTCGCTTGGGGGCGCGGAGAGACCCAGTACTTC
J gene: TRBJ2-3; D gene: -; clone size: few; V gene: TRBV7-9; CDR3 protein: CASSQSDRTDTQYF; CDR3 DNA: TGTGCCAGCAGCCAATCCGACAGGACAGATACGCAGTATTTT
J gene: TRBJ2-2; D gene: TRBD2; clone size: few; V gene: TRBV7-8; CDR3 protein: CASSLTSGGLTGELFF; CDR3 DNA: TGTGCCAGCAGCCTTACTAGCGGAGGTTTAACCGGGGAGCTGTTTTTT
J gene: TRBJ2-1; D gene: -; clone size: -; V gene: TRBV4-2; CDR3 protein: CASSHAGLNSYNEQFF; CDR3 DNA: TGTGCCAGCAGCCATGCGGGGCTTAACTCCTACAATGAGCAGTTCTTC
J gene: TRBJ1-2; D gene: -; clone size: few; V gene: TRBV7-2; CDR3 protein: CASSLAPRGRRGWGYTF; CDR3 DNA: TGTGCCAGCAGCTTAGCCCCCCGGGGCCGTCGGGGGTGGGGCTACACCTTC
J gene: TRBJ2-1; D gene: TRBD2; clone size: -; V gene: TRBV7-2; CDR3 protein: CASSPTSGGGLDEQFF; CDR3 DNA: TGTGCCAGCAGCCCAACCTCCGGCGGGGGGCTGGATGAGCAGTTCTTC
J gene: TRBJ2-3; D gene: -; clone size: -; V gene: TRBV6-1; CDR3 protein: CASSLGHQGGTDTQYF; CDR3 DNA: TGTGCCAGCAGTCTGGGACACCAAGGAGGCACAGATACGCAGTATTTT
J gene: TRBJ2-2; D gene: TRBD2; clone size: few; V gene: TRBV11-2; CDR3 protein: CASSLGREGTGELFF; CDR3 DNA: TGTGCCAGCAGCTTAGGCAGGGAGGGCACCGGGGAGCTGTTTTTT
J gene: TRBJ2-5; D gene: -; clone size: -; V gene: TRBV7-2; CDR3 protein: CASSLAYMETQYF; CDR3 DNA: TGTGCCAGCAGCTTAGCGTACATGGAGACCCAGTACTTC
J gene: TRBJ1-2; D gene: -; clone size: few; V gene: TRBV2; CDR3 protein: CASSAEGWDGYTF; CDR3 DNA: TGTGCCAGCAGTGCAGAGGGATGGGATGGCTACACCTTC
J gene: TRBJ1-2; D gene: TRBD1; clone size: -; V gene: TRBV12-3/TRBV12-4; CDR3 protein: CASSFPTGTGYTF; CDR3 DNA: TGTGCCAGCAGTTTCCCGACAGGGACTGGCTACACCTTC
J gene: TRBJ2-1; D gene: -; clone size: many; V gene: TRBV7-8; CDR3 protein: CASSFSGVGEQFF; CDR3 DNA: TGTGCCAGCAGCTTCTCGGGGGTGGGTGAGCAGTTCTTC
J gene: TRBJ2-5; D gene: TRBD2; clone size: -; V gene: TRBV28; CDR3 protein: CASSFGTSGYRETQYF; CDR3 DNA: TGTGCCAGCAGTTTTGGGACTAGCGGCTACAGAGAGACCCAGTACTTC
J gene: TRBJ1-1; D gene: -; clone size: -; V gene: TRBV3-1; CDR3 protein: CASSPRELNTEAFF; CDR3 DNA: TGTGCCAGCAGCCCCCGGGAGCTGAACACTGAAGCTTTCTTT
J gene: TRBJ2-2; D gene: TRBD1; clone size: many; V gene: TRBV5-1; CDR3 protein: CASSADRGWASGELFF; CDR3 DNA: TGCGCCAGCAGCGCCGACAGGGGATGGGCGTCCGGGGAGCTGTTTTTT
J gene: TRBJ2-3; D gene: -; clone size: -; V gene: TRBV7-6; CDR3 protein: CASSLDATADTQYF; CDR3 DNA: TGTGCCAGCAGCTTAGACGCGACGGCAGATACGCAGTATTTT
J gene: TRBJ2-1; D gene: TRBD2; clone size: many; V gene: TRBV5-6; CDR3 protein: CASSGLAGDNEQFF; CDR3 DNA: TGTGCCAGCAGCGGACTAGCGGGGGACAATGAGCAGTTCTTC
J gene: TRBJ2-3; D gene: TRBD2; clone size: -; V gene: TRBV20-1; CDR3 protein: CSAILAGTAGADTQYF; CDR3 DNA: TGCAGTGCTATCCTAGCGGGAACCGCAGGGGCAGATACGCAGTATTTT
J gene: TRBJ1-2; D gene: -; clone size: -; V gene: TRBV6-5; CDR3 protein: CASSYSGQRERAYGYTF; CDR3 DNA: TGTGCCAGCAGTTACTCGGGGCAGAGGGAAAGGGCATATGGCTACACCTTC
J gene: TRBJ1-5; D gene: -; clone size: -; V gene: TRBV7-8; CDR3 protein: CASSRGAPGPNQPQHF; CDR3 DNA: TGTGCCAGCAGCCGGGGGGCCCCAGGACCCAATCAGCCCCAGCATTTT
J gene: TRBJ1-2; D gene: -; clone size: few; V gene: TRBV6-1; CDR3 protein: CASRPRQNDGYTF; CDR3 DNA: TGTGCCAGCAGACCGCGACAGAATGATGGCTACACCTTC
J gene: TRBJ2-7; D gene: -; clone size: many; V gene: TRBV5-1; CDR3 protein: CASSFSDYSSYEQYF; CDR3 DNA: TGCGCCAGCAGCTTTTCCGACTATAGCTCCTACGAGCAGTACTTC
J gene: TRBJ2-5; D gene: -; clone size: -; V gene: TRBV5-4; CDR3 protein: CASSLTVEETQYF; CDR3 DNA: TGTGCCAGCAGCTTAACAGTAGAAGAGACCCAGTACTTC
J gene: TRBJ1-3; D gene: TRBD1; clone size: -; V gene: TRBV4-1; CDR3 protein: CASSRGTAGNTIYF; CDR3 DNA: TGCGCCAGCAGCCGGGGGACAGCTGGAAACACCATATATTTT
J gene: TRBJ2-7; D gene: TRBD1; clone size: few; V gene: TRBV25-1; CDR3 protein: CASSGGQASYEQYF; CDR3 DNA: TGTGCCAGCAGTGGGGGACAGGCCTCCTACGAGCAGTACTTC
J gene: TRBJ1-1; D gene: -; clone size: -; V gene: TRBV6-1; CDR3 protein: CASSDDNYFRGNTEAFF; CDR3 DNA: TGTGCCAGCAGTGACGACAACTATTTTAGGGGAAACACTGAAGCTTTCTTT
J gene: TRBJ1-1; D gene: -; clone size: many; V gene: TRBV7-2; CDR3 protein: CASSPGGRVQAFF; CDR3 DNA: TGTGCCAGCAGCCCGGGGGGTAGGGTTCAAGCTTTCTTT
J gene: TRBJ2-5; D gene: TRBD2; clone size: -; V gene: TRBV29-1; CDR3 protein: CSVGLAGQGETQYF; CDR3 DNA: TGCAGCGTCGGACTAGCGGGTCAGGGAGAGACCCAGTACTTC
J gene: TRBJ2-5; D gene: -; clone size: -; V gene: TRBV6-5; CDR3 protein: CASSYGSEETQYF; CDR3 DNA: TGTGCCAGCAGTTACGGGTCTGAGGAGACCCAGTACTTC
J gene: TRBJ1-1; D gene: -; clone size: few; V gene: TRBV7-9; CDR3 protein: CASSRRTGEAFF; CDR3 DNA: TGTGCCAGCAGCCGGCGGACTGGGGAAGCTTTCTTT
J gene: TRBJ2-5; D gene: TRBD1; clone size: many; V gene: TRBV12-3/TRBV12-4; CDR3 protein: CASSRTGRIETQYF; CDR3 DNA: TGTGCCAGCAGTCGGACAGGGCGAATTGAGACCCAGTACTTC
J gene: TRBJ1-3; D gene: -; clone size: -; V gene: TRBV5-1; CDR3 protein: CASSLVSGEAGNTIYF; CDR3 DNA: TGCGCCAGCAGCTTGGTATCAGGGGAAGCTGGAAACACCATATATTTT
J gene: TRBJ2-2; D gene: -; clone size: few; V gene: TRBV4-1; CDR3 protein: CASSQLYRVETGELFF; CDR3 DNA: TGCGCCAGCAGCCAACTATACAGGGTTGAAACCGGGGAGCTGTTTTTT
J gene: TRBJ1-5; D gene: -; clone size: few; V gene: TRBV28; CDR3 protein: CASSLWEGTQPQHF; CDR3 DNA: TGTGCCAGCAGTTTATGGGAGGGGACTCAGCCCCAGCATTTT